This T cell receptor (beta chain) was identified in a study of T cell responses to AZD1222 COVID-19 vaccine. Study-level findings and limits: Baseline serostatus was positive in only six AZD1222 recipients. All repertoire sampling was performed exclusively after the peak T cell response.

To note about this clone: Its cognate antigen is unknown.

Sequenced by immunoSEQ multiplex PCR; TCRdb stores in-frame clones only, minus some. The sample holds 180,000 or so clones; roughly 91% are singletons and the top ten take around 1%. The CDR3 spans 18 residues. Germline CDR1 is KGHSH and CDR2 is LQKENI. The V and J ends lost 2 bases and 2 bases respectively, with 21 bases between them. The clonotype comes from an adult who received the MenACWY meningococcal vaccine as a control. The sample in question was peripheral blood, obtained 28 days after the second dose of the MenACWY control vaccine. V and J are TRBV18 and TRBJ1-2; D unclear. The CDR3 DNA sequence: TGTGCCAGCTCACCAATCCCCCCACGGAAGGGAGCAAACTATGGCTACACCTTC. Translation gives CASSPIPPRKGANYGYTF.